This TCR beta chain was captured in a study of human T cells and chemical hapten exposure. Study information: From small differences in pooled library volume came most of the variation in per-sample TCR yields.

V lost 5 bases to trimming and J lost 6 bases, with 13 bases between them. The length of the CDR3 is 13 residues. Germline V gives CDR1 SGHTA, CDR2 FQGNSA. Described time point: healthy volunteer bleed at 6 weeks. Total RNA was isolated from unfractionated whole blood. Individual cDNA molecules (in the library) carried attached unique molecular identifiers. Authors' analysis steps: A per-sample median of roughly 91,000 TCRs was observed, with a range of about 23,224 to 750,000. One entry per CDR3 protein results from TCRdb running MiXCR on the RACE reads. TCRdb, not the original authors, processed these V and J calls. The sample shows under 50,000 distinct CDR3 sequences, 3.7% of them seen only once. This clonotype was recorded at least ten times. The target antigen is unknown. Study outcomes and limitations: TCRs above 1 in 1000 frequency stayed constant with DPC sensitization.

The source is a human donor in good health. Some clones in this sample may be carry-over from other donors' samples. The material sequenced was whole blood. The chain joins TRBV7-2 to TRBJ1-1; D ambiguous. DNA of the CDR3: TGTGCCAGCAGCCAGTCCTCTTTCGCTGAAGCTTTCTTT. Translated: CASSQSSFAEAFF.